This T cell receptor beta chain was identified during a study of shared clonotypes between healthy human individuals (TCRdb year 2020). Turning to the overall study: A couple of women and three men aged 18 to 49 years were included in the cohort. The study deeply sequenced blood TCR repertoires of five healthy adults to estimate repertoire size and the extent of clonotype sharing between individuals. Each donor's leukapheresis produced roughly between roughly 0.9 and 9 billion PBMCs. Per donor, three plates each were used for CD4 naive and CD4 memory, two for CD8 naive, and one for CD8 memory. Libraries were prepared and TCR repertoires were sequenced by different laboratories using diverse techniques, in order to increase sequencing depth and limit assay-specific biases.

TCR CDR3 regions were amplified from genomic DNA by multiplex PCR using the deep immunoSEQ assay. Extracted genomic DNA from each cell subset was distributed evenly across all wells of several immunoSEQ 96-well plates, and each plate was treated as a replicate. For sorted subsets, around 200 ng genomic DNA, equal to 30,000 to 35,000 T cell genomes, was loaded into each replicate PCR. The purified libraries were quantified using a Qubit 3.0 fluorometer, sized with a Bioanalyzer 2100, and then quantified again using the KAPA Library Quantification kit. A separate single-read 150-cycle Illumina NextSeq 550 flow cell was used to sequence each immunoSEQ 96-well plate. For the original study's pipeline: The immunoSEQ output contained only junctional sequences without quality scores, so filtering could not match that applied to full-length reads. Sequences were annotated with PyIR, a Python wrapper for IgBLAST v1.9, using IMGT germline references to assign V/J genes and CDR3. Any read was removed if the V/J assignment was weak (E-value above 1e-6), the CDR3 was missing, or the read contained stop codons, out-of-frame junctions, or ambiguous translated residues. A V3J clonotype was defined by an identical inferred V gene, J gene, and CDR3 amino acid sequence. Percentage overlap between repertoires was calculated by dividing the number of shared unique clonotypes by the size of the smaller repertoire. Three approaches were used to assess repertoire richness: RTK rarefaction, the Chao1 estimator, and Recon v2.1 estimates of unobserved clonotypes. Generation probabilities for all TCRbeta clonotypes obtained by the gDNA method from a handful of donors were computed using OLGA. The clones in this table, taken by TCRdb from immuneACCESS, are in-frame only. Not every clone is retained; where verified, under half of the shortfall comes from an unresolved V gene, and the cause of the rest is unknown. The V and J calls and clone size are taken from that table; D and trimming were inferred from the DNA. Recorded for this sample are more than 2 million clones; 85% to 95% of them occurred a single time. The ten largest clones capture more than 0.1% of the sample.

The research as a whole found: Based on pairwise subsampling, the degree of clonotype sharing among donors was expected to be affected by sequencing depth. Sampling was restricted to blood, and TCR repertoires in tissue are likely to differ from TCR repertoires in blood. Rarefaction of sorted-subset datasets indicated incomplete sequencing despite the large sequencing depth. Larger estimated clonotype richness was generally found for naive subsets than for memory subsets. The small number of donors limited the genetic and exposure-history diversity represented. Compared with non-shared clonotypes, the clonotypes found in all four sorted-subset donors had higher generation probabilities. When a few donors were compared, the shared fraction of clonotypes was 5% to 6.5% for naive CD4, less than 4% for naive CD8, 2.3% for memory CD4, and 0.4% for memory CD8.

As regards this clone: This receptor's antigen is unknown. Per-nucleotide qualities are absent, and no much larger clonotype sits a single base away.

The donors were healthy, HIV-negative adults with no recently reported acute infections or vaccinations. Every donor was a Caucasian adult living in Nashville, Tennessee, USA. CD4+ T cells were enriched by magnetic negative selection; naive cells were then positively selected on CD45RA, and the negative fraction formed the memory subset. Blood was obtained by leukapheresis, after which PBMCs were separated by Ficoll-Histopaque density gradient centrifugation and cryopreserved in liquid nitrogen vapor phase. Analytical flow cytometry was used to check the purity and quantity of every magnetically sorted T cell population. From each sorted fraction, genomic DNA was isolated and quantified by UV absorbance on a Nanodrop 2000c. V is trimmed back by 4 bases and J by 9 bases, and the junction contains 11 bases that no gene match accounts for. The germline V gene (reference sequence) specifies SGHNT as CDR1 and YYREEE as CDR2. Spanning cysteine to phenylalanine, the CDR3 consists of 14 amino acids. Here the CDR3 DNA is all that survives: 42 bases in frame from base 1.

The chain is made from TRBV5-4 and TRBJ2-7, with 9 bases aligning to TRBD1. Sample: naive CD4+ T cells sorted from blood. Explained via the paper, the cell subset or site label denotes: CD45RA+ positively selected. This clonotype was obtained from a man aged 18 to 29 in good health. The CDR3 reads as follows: CASSLQGTGLVQYF. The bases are TGTGCCAGCAGCCTCCAGGGGACAGGGCTAGTGCAGTACTTC.